Each of the 30 T cell receptor beta chains below was sequenced from the same sample in a study of cytomegalovirus exposure and HLA in healthy donors. 60 Vbeta and 13 Jbeta primers were used in PCR. Assay used: immunoSEQ multiplex PCR; TCRdb lists only in-frame clones, some missing. The sample has some 60,000 clones; 85% are singletons. Sequences were obtained from PBMCs. The source is a female donor in good health and CMV-seronegative.

The chain employs TRBV21-1 and TRBJ1-1. TRBV21-1 is a known pseudogene. CDR3 length: 15 residues. In DNA form, the CDR3 reads TGTGCCAGCAGCCTCCGGGGTTACATGAACACTGAAGCTTTCTTT. It codes for CASSLRGYMNTEAFF.

The chain couples TRBV5-4 to TRBJ2-2; 8 positions agree with TRBD2. V lost 0 bases and J lost 0; bases outside the gene matches: 1. The CDR3 spans 16 residues. Germline CDR1 reads SGHNT; CDR2 reads YYREEE (reference sequence). The CDR3 region is CASSLAGLANTGELFF. The CDR3 nucleotides read TGTGCCAGCAGCTTGGCGGGACTAGCGAACACCGGGGAGCTGTTTTTT.

The rearrangement uses TRBV5-1 and TRBJ2-7; 7 nucleotides match TRBD1. CDR3 length equals 18 residues. Per the germline V gene, CDR1 is SGHRS and CDR2 is YFSETQ. V gave up 4 bases and J gave up 0 bases; unmatched junction bases: 16. The CDR3 nucleotides are TGCGCCAGCAGCCCCCCGGGACAGTTTTTTAAGAGCTCCTACGAGCAGTACTTC. This translates into CASSPPGQFFKSSYEQYF.

The CDR3 DNA reads as TGCGCCAGCAGCCAACTCGGGACTAGCGGGCTAGGGGAGGGCAATGAGCAGTTCTTC. It translates to CASSQLGTSGLGEGNEQFF. The J gene is TRBJ2-1, the V gene TRBV4-3; 12 nucleotides match TRBD2. The CDR3 sequence is 19 residues long. CDR1 and CDR2 (germline): LGHNA, YSLEER. V was pared by 2 bases and J by 6 bases, with 14 bases of the junction left unmatched.

This chain uses TRBV4-2 with TRBJ1-1, with D perhaps TRBD1 (6 bases). The ends were cut back, 4 bases at V and 3 bases at J, with 12 bases in the middle. Per germline, CDR1 LGHNA and CDR2 YNFKEQ. This CDR3 spans 14 amino acids. CDR3 sequence: CASSRRTEDTEAFF. CDR3 bases: TGTGCCAGCAGCCGACGGACAGAGGACACTGAAGCTTTCTTT.

The chain couples TRBV7-9 to TRBJ2-7; a possible D gene is TRBD2 (5 bases). V dropped 5 bases and J dropped 3 bases, with 11 bases sitting between them. The length of the CDR3 is 13 residues. Germline V gene sequence: CDR1 SEHNR, CDR2 FQNEAQ (reference sequence). The CDR3 region is CASSRSDHYEQYF. The CDR3 nucleotides read TGTGCCAGCAGCCGTAGCGACCACTACGAGCAGTACTTC.

This clone was found a few times. The genes are TRBV5-4 and TRBJ2-7; TRBD1 aligns across 7 bases. With V trimmed by 4 bases and J by 2 bases, 9 bases remained unmatched. This CDR3 spans 15 amino acids. Germline CDR1 and CDR2: SGHNT and YYREEE (reference sequence). The CDR3 here is CASSTRQGQTYEQYF. The CDR3 nucleotides read TGTGCCAGCAGCACGAGACAGGGACAGACCTACGAGCAGTACTTC.

V is TRBV21-1 and J is TRBJ1-3; the table's TRBD1 call for D was not verified on the DNA. TRBV21-1 is given as a pseudogene. This CDR3 has 18 amino acids. The CDR3 region has the DNA TGTGCCAGCAGGATAACCGGGATACAGGGGGTCTCTGGAAACACCATATATTTT. Translated: CASRITGIQGVSGNTIYF.

The rearrangement uses TRBV29-1 and TRBJ2-5, with 9 positions matching TRBD2. This CDR3 contains 16 residues. The V and J ends lost 3 bases and 5 bases, in that order; junction bases with no gene match: 13. From germline, CDR1 is SQVTM and CDR2 ANQGSEA. CDR3 loop: CSVDGGSGGLLETQYF. The CDR3 coding sequence is TGCAGCGTTGACGGCGGTAGCGGGGGCCTCCTTGAGACCCAGTACTTC.

This clone was seen only once. The V and J genes are TRBV28 and TRBJ2-1; 13 bases align to TRBD2. The junction had 3 bases not matched to a gene; V was cut back by 3 bases and J by 4 bases. This CDR3 comprises 16 residues. The germline V gene encodes CDR1 MDHEN and CDR2 SYDVKM. CDR3 sequence: CASSFSLAGGYNEQFF. The CDR3 DNA is TGTGCCAGCAGTTTCTCACTAGCGGGAGGGTACAATGAGCAGTTCTTC.

This clone is a singleton in its sample. The genes are TRBV2 and TRBJ1-5; 7 nucleotides agree with TRBD1. CDR1 and CDR2 from the germline V gene are SNHLY and FYNNEI. The J segment lost 4 bases and the V segment lost 8 bases, leaving 5 bases of the junction unmatched. This CDR3 is 13 amino acids long. CDR3 in DNA: TGTGCCAGCCAGGGGGACGGGAATCAGCCCCAGCATTTT. It translates to CASQGDGNQPQHF. Using reference TRBV2 and TRBJ1-5 for the parts outside the CDR3, the full variable domain is EPEVTQTPSHQVTQMGQEVILRCVPISNHLYFYWYRQILGQKVEFLVSFYNNEISEKSEIFDDQFSVERPDGSNFTLKIRSTKLEDSAMYFCASQGDGNQPQHFGDGTRLSIL.

In this sample, this clone turned up a few times. The V gene is TRBV19, the J gene TRBJ1-5; D is perhaps TRBD1 (6 bases). CDR1 and CDR2 from the germline V gene are LNHDA and SQIVND (reference sequence). Trimming removed 5 bases at V and 4 bases at J, with 12 bases between. This CDR3 spans 14 amino acids. The CDR3 here is CASSWGGLNQPQHF. In nucleotides, the CDR3 is TGTGCCAGTAGTTGGGGGGGCCTGAATCAGCCCCAGCATTTT.

Regarding this clone: Other DNA sequences in this sample translate to the same CDR3. The chain carries TRBV30 and TRBJ2-5, with TRBD1 as a possible D gene (5 bases). The germline V gene has CDR1 GTSNPN and CDR2 SVGIG (reference sequence). This CDR3 is built from 13 residues. The ends were cut back, 0 bases at V and 3 bases at J, with 8 bases in the middle. The CDR3 region has the DNA TGTGCCTGGAGTGTCAGGGAAAAAGAGACCCAGTACTTC. This sequence encodes CAWSVREKETQYF.

The rearrangement joins TRBV5-1 to TRBJ2-3; TRBD2 might be the D (6 bases). The V end lost 0 bases, the J end lost 9 bases, and 17 bases lay between the germline ends. The germline gives CDR1 SGHRS, CDR2 YFSETQ. This CDR3 contains 15 residues. The CDR3 nucleotides are TGCGCCAGCAGCTTGGCCGGGCGGGGTGGTGGGACGCAGTATTTT. As protein: CASSLAGRGGGTQYF.

The V and J genes are TRBV10-2 and TRBJ1-1, with D perhaps TRBD1 (5 bases). Germline V gene data show CDR1 as WSHSY and CDR2 as SAAADI. The CDR3 has 12 residues. The V and J ends lost 6 bases and 11 bases respectively, with 16 bases between them. The CDR3 loop is CASSQSTGDAFF. CDR3 coding DNA: TGCGCCAGCAGCCAATCTACAGGAGATGCTTTCTTT.

V is TRBV30 and J is TRBJ1-1; TRBD1 matches 9 bases. This CDR3 is built from 12 residues. Germline CDR1 reads GTSNPN; CDR2 reads SVGIG (reference sequence). The V and J ends lost 6 bases and 4 bases, in that order; junction bases with no gene match: 3. CDR3 sequence reads: CACDRGGTEAFF. The CDR3 coding sequence is TGTGCCTGTGACAGGGGGGGCACTGAAGCTTTCTTT.

V usage is TRBV29-1 and J usage is TRBJ2-7; TRBD1 matches 8 bases. V shed 7 bases, J shed 5 bases, and the junction held 7 bases outside the gene matches. There are 12 residues in the CDR3. Germline lookup yields CDR1 SQVTM and CDR2 ANQGSEA. The CDR3 coding sequence is TGCAGCGCCGACAGGGGCCCCGACGAGCAGTACTTC. It yields the protein CSADRGPDEQYF.

The genes are TRBV27 and TRBJ1-5; D uncertain. From germline, CDR1 is MNHEY and CDR2 SMNVEV (reference sequence). The CDR3 is 16 residues long. The ends were cut back, 5 bases at V and 2 bases at J, with 16 bases in the middle. In DNA, the CDR3 is TGTGCCAGCAGTCCCACCGCACGCGGAGGCAATCAGCCCCAGCATTTT. As protein: CASSPTARGGNQPQHF.

V is TRBV11-2 and J is TRBJ2-5, with unresolved D. This CDR3 contains 11 residues. V lost 5 bases to trimming and J lost 11 bases, with 12 bases between them. CDR1 and CDR2 (germline): SGHAT, FQNNGV. CDR3 in DNA: TGTGCCAGCAGCCTATCGAATGAGCAGTACTTC. It translates to CASSLSNEQYF.

The chain is built from TRBV5-6 and TRBJ1-5, with D uncertain. The V end lost 0 bases, the J end lost 2 bases, and 9 bases lay between the germline ends. Germline CDR1 is SGHDT and CDR2 is YYEEEE. This CDR3 contains 15 residues. Here the CDR3 reads CASSLARAGNQPQHF. The DNA of the CDR3 is TGTGCCAGCAGCTTGGCGAGGGCTGGCAATCAGCCCCAGCATTTT.

The rearrangement links TRBV11-3 to TRBJ2-1, with 9 bases that match TRBD1. The germline V gene encodes CDR1 SGHNT and CDR2 YENEEA. Trimming cost V 0 bases and J 6 bases; bases outside gene matches: 12. The CDR3 totals 18 residues. This CDR3 reads CASSLDQSGTGSPNEQFF. The CDR3 DNA is TGTGCCAGCAGCTTAGACCAATCCGGGACAGGGTCCCCCAATGAGCAGTTCTTC.

V usage is TRBV30 and J usage is TRBJ2-5; 15 bases line up with TRBD2. CDR1 GTSNPN and CDR2 SVGIG come from the germline V gene (reference sequence). The CDR3 sequence is 21 residues long. Trimming removed 3 bases from V and 5 bases from J; junction bases left unmatched: 22. The chain's CDR3 is CAWRRKLNTWTSGGARETQYF. Here the CDR3 DNA reads TGTGCCTGGAGAAGGAAGCTTAACACCTGGACTAGCGGGGGGGCGAGGGAGACCCAGTACTTC.

The J gene is TRBJ1-1, the V gene TRBV30; no clear D. Germline CDR1 reads GTSNPN; CDR2 reads SVGIG (reference sequence). There are 13 residues in the CDR3. Trimming left V 0 bases short and J 1 base short, with 6 bases between. The CDR3 loop is CAWSVHENTEAFF. CDR3 nucleotides: TGTGCCTGGAGTGTACACGAGAACACTGAAGCTTTCTTT.

The chain combines TRBV7-8 with TRBJ2-3; a possible D gene is TRBD2 (5 bases). V lost 5 bases to trimming and J lost 5 bases, with 29 bases between them. The germline V gene has CDR1 SGHVS and CDR2 FQNEAQ. This CDR3 is 19 amino acids long. The CDR3 protein is CASSLDGWGALVNQDTQYF. The CDR3 bases are TGTGCCAGCAGCCTCGATGGGTGGGGAGCTCTGGTCAACCAAGATACGCAGTATTTT.

The chain joins TRBV2 to TRBJ1-1; D call uncertain. In germline, CDR1 is SNHLY, CDR2 FYNNEI. The ends were cut back, 4 bases at V and 1 base at J, with 4 bases in the middle. CDR3 size: 12 residues. CDR3 region: CASSVQNTEAFF. CDR3 bases: TGTGCCAGCAGTGTACAGAACACTGAAGCTTTCTTT.

In nucleotides, the CDR3 is TGTGCCAGCAGGGTCCGTGGACTAGAAGGTTTTAGGGCCTACGAGCAGTACTTC. Its protein product is CASRVRGLEGFRAYEQYF. The chain employs TRBV9 and TRBJ2-7, with 7 bases identical to TRBD2. Germline V lookup: CDR1 SGDLS, CDR2 YYNGEE. V gave up 5 bases and J gave up 2 bases; unmatched junction bases: 19. The CDR3 covers 18 residues.

V usage is TRBV4-1 and J usage is TRBJ2-7, with D possibly matching TRBD1 (6 bases). The CDR3 is 16 amino acids. CDR1 is MGHRA and CDR2 is YSYEKL in the germline V gene. Between the trimmed V and J ends, which lost 2 bases and 6 bases, there was a span of 20 bases. Here the CDR3 reads CASSQLVGRGEGEQYF. Here the CDR3 DNA reads TGCGCCAGCAGCCAATTGGTCGGCAGGGGTGAAGGCGAGCAGTACTTC.

In its sample, this clone was seen a few times. The V and J genes are TRBV7-2 and TRBJ2-5, with D possibly being TRBD1 (5 bases). This CDR3 spans 14 amino acids. Germline V gene lookup returns CDR1 SGHTA and CDR2 FQGNSA. V lost 5 bases, J lost 7 bases, and 17 bases lay in between. The CDR3 DNA is TGTGCCAGCAGCCCCAACGGGCAGGGCTTGACCCAGTACTTC. This translates into CASSPNGQGLTQYF.

This chain joins TRBV9 and TRBJ2-5; weak D call: TRBD2 (5 bases). Germline CDR1 and CDR2: SGDLS and YYNGEE. This CDR3 spans 13 amino acids. The V end lost 0 bases, the J end lost 5 bases, and 8 bases lay between the germline ends. The CDR3 sequence: CASSVGGMETQYF. Here the CDR3 DNA reads TGTGCCAGCAGCGTAGGAGGGATGGAGACCCAGTACTTC.

The DNA of the CDR3 is TGCGCCAGCAGCTCCAAGCGGGAGTGGGGCACAGATACGCAGTATTTT. Its translation: CASSSKREWGTDTQYF. The rearrangement joins TRBV5-1 to TRBJ2-3, with TRBD2 matching over 8 bases. V shed 3 bases, J shed 1 base, and the junction held 7 bases outside the gene matches. The V gene's germline CDR1 is SGHRS and CDR2 YFSETQ. This CDR3 contains 16 residues.